This paragraph reports one T cell receptor (beta chain). Its antigen remains unidentified. TCRdb fed the reads into MiXCR, producing one record per CDR3 protein. The sample has approximately 42,000 distinct CDR3 sequences; about 12% are singletons. This sample was included in a study of type 1 regulatory T cells. In the study overall: An in vitro protocol generated T-allo10, a Tr1-enriched, alloantigen-specific CD4 T cell product.

The germline gives CDR1 LNHDA, CDR2 SQIVND (reference sequence). The V gene lost 5 bases and the J gene lost 5 bases, with 15 bases spanning the gap. The CDR3 spans 14 residues. General study results and limits: Compared with non-Tr1 cells, Tr1 cells showed a narrower TCR repertoire.

This chain joins TRBV19 and TRBJ1-1; TRBD1 is a possible D gene (6 bases). The sequenced material came from cultured non-Tr1 T cells, either the whole culture or a sorted T cell fraction (not recorded which). The sequence derives from a human donor in good health. CDR3 sequence (DNA): TGTGCCAGTAGTCTCTCGACAGGAAGAACTGAAGCTTTCTTT. Encoded protein: CASSLSTGRTEAFF.